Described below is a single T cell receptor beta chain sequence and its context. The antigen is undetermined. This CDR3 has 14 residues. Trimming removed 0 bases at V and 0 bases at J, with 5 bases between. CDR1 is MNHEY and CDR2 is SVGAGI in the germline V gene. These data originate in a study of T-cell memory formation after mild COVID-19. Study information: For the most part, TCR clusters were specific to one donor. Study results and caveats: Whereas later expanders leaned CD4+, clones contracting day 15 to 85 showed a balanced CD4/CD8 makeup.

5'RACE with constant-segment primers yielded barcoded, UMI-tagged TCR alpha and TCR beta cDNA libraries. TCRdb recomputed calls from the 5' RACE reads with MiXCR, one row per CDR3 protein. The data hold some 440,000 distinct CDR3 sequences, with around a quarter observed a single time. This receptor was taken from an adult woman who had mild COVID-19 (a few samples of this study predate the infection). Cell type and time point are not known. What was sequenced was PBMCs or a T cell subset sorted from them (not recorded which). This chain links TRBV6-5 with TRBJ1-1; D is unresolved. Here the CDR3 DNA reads TGTGCCAGCAGTTACTCAGGTTTGAACACTGAAGCTTTCTTT. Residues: CASSYSGLNTEAFF.